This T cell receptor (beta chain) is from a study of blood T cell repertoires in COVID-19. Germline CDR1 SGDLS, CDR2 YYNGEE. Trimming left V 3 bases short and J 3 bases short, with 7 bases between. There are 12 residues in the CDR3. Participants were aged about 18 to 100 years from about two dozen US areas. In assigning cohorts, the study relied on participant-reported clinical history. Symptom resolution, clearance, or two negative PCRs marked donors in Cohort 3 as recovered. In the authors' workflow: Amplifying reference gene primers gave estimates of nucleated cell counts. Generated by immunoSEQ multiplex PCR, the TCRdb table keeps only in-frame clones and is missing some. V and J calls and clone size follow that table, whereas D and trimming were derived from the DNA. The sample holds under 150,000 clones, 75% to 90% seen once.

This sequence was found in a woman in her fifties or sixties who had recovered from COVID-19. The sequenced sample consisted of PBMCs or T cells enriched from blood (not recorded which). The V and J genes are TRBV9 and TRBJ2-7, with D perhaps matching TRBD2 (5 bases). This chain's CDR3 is CASSARDYEQYF. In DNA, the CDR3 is TGTGCCAGCAGCGCCCGGGACTACGAGCAGTACTTC.